Listed below are T cell receptor beta chains from one sample, sequenced in a study of blood T cell repertoires in COVID-19. The assay was immunoSEQ multiplex PCR, and TCRdb's table has in-frame clones only and misses some. Here the sample spans about 480,000 clones, roughly 90% being singletons. The sequenced sample was PBMCs or T cells enriched from blood (not recorded which). All receptors come from a woman in her forties who had recovered from COVID-19. The CDR3 runs from the conserved cysteine through the conserved F or W. A D gene is named only where the DNA matches it firmly. Clone size is given for some rows only: seen once, a few or many times, or a class if the clone is expanded.

TRBJ2-3	.	TRBV3-1/TRBV3-2	TRBD2	TGTGCCAGCAGCCAATCGGGAGGGAGGGGATATACGCAGTATTTT	CASSQSGGRGYTQYF
TRBJ2-5	once	TRBV10-3	TRBD2	TGTGCCATCAGTGATGGGACTAGCGGGATCGAGGAGACCCAGTACTTC	CAISDGTSGIEETQYF
TRBJ2-7	.	TRBV9	TRBD1	TGTGCCAGCAGCGGCTTAACAGGGGTGCAGTACTTC	CASSGLTGVQYF
TRBJ1-4	few	TRBV7-9	.	TGTGCCAGCAGCCCGTTTGCAACTAATGAAAAACTGTTTTTT	CASSPFATNEKLFF
TRBJ1-3	.	TRBV5-1	.	TGCGCCAGCACCGATACGCGGTCCTCTGGAAACACCATATATTTT	CASTDTRSSGNTIYF
TRBJ1-1	.	TRBV5-1	.	TGCGCCAGCAGCTTGATACAGGGCTCGGAAACTGAAGCTTTCTTT	CASSLIQGSETEAFF
TRBJ2-1	.	TRBV13	TRBD1	TGTGCCAGCAGTGGGGACAGGACGTCTAGCTCCTACAATGAGCAGTTCTTC	CASSGDRTSSSYNEQFF
TRBJ1-1	.	TRBV19	.	TGTGCCAGTACCAAAACCCCGCCGCCCGGGACTGAAGCTTTCTTT	CASTKTPPPGTEAFF
TRBJ1-3	.	TRBV30	.	TGTGCCTGGAGTCAGGGGCCGGTTTTCGGGAACACCATATATTTT	CAWSQGPVFGNTIYF
TRBJ1-6	.	TRBV7-9	TRBD1	TGTGCCAGCAGCCCAGGGACAGGGGGTTATAATTCACCCCTCCACTTT	CASSPGTGGYNSPLHF
TRBJ2-1	.	TRBV27	.	TGTGCCAGCAGTTTATCTGGCGGCTTTTACAATGAGCAGTTCTTC	CASSLSGGFYNEQFF
TRBJ1-1	once	TRBV20-1	.	TGCAGTGCTAGAGATATCATCGGAGCTTTCTTT	CSARDIIGAFF
TRBJ1-2	.	TRBV5-4	TRBD1	TGTGCCAGCAGCCCTGGGACAGTAGTCTATGGCTACACCTTC	CASSPGTVVYGYTF
TRBJ1-1	.	TRBV7-2	TRBD1	TGTGCCAGCAGCTTAGGCCGGAGGGGGGGACAGGGATGGAACACTGAAGCTTTCTTT	CASSLGRRGGQGWNTEAFF
TRBJ2-5	.	TRBV7-2	TRBD2	TGTGCCAGCAGCTCCGGGACTAGCGGACCGTACCAAGAGACCCAGTACTTC	CASSSGTSGPYQETQYF
TRBJ1-1	.	TRBV5-1	TRBD1	TGCGCCAGCAGCTTTTACGGGACAGGGGCCGAGACTGAAGCTTTCTTT	CASSFYGTGAETEAFF
TRBJ1-6	.	TRBV11-2	.	TGTGCCAGCAGCTTGTCCCAGGGGCAGGCACCCCTCCACTTT	CASSLSQGQAPLHF
TRBJ2-2	.	TRBV4-3	TRBD2	TGCGCCAGCAGCCAAGTGGCTAGCGGCCCGAACACCGGGGAGCTGTTTTTT	CASSQVASGPNTGELFF
TRBJ1-2	.	TRBV20-1	.	TGCAGTGCTAGTGGAGCGGAACCTAACTATGGCTACACCTTC	CSASGAEPNYGYTF
TRBJ1-2	.	TRBV10-3	.	TGTGCCATCAGTGACCTGAACAGGGATGGCTACACCTTC	CAISDLNRDGYTF
TRBJ2-7	.	TRBV10-1	TRBD1	TGCGCCAGCAGTGAAGGACAGGAGACTACGTCAGTTGATGAGCAGTACTTC	CASSEGQETTSVDEQYF
TRBJ1-1	.	TRBV18	.	TGTGCCAGCTCTTACCCCTTCGGGGGGCGTATATTGGGCACTGAAGCTTTCTTT	CASSYPFGGRILGTEAFF
TRBJ1-5	.	TRBV6-2/TRBV6-3	TRBD1	TGTGCCAGCAGTTTCTACAAGACAGGGGAGGGCAATCAGCCCCAGCATTTT	CASSFYKTGEGNQPQHF
TRBJ1-3	.	TRBV7-9	.	TGTGCCAGCAGCTTAGTAGGGGCTATTGGAAACACCATATATTTT	CASSLVGAIGNTIYF
TRBJ1-5	.	TRBV10-3	.	TGTGCCATCAGTGAGGAGCATAGCAATCAGCCCCAGCATTTT	CAISEEHSNQPQHF
TRBJ2-1	.	TRBV18	TRBD2	TGTGCCAGCTCACCACAGGCGAGGACTAGCGGAAACAATGAGCAGTTCTTC	CASSPQARTSGNNEQFF
TRBJ2-5	.	TRBV7-6	TRBD1	TGTGCCAGCGTGGACAGGGCAGAGACCCAGTACTTC	CASVDRAETQYF
TRBJ2-2	.	TRBV28	.	TGTGCCAGCATAACGGCGGCAGGGTCGGCCGGGGAGCTGTTTTTT	CASITAAGSAGELFF
TRBJ1-6	.	TRBV6-6	TRBD1	TGTGCCAGCAGTCCAAGACAGGGGAGCTCCTATAATTCACCCCTCCACTTT	CASSPRQGSSYNSPLHF
TRBJ2-2	few	TRBV10-3	.	TGTGCCATCAGTGTTAATACCGGGGAGCTGTTTTTT	CAISVNTGELFF
TRBJ2-1	.	TRBV13	.	TGTGCCAGCAGCCAGGCTCGGACACCTCACAATGAGCAGTTCTTC	CASSQARTPHNEQFF
TRBJ1-2	.	TRBV3-1/TRBV3-2	.	TGTGCCAGCAGCCAATACTTCGGGACACCGACTAACTATGGCTACACCTTC	CASSQYFGTPTNYGYTF
TRBJ2-7	.	TRBV7-9	.	TGTGCCAGCAGCTTAATGGGGGGATCCTACGAGCAGTACTTC	CASSLMGGSYEQYF
TRBJ1-1	.	TRBV29-1	TRBD1	TGCAGCGGCCTCGACCGCAAAAAGGGGGCAGGCGGTGAAGCTTTCTTT	CSGLDRKKGAGGEAFF
TRBJ2-7	.	TRBV15	.	TGTGCCACCAGCAGAGCCGGGATCCCCGGCGAGCAGTACTTC	CATSRAGIPGEQYF
TRBJ1-2	.	TRBV7-2	.	TGTGCCAGCAGCCTAACCCCTGACAGTCTTCATGGCTACACCTTC	CASSLTPDSLHGYTF
TRBJ2-3	.	TRBV9	.	TGTGCCACCTCCCCGGGGAGCACAGATACGCAGTATTTT	CATSPGSTDTQYF
TRBJ1-4	.	TRBV4-3	.	TGCGCCAGCAGCCAAGATAGCACAGGGTCCAATGAAAAACTGTTTTTT	CASSQDSTGSNEKLFF
TRBJ2-6	once	TRBV2	TRBD1	TGTGCCAGCAGTGGATGGGGACAGGGTTCTGGGGCCAACGTCCTGACTTTC	CASSGWGQGSGANVLTF
TRBJ1-2	.	TRBV6-4	TRBD1	TGTGCCAGCAGTGACACAACAGGGGGTGACTACACCTTC	CASSDTTGGDYTF
TRBJ2-7	.	TRBV15	.	TGTGCCACCAGCAGAGTTCCGGGGAGGGGGGCCTACGAGCAGTACTTC	CATSRVPGRGAYEQYF
TRBJ2-1	.	TRBV11-2	TRBD2	TGTGCCAGCAGCTTAGATCTAAGCGGGAGTGTTTATGAGCAGTTCTTC	CASSLDLSGSVYEQFF
TRBJ2-1	.	TRBV19	.	TGTGCCAGTAGTCCGGAGAGCTCCTACAATGAGCAGTTCTTC	CASSPESSYNEQFF
TRBJ2-5	.	TRBV7-2	.	TGTGCCAGCAGCCCGCGCTGGGGCGGGGTTAGGGAGACCCAGTACTTC	CASSPRWGGVRETQYF
TRBJ2-7	.	TRBV5-4	TRBD1	TGTGCCGGTGAAAGACAGGGGGCCGACGAGCAGTACTTC	CAGERQGADEQYF
TRBJ2-1	.	TRBV10-3	TRBD1	TGTGCCATCAGTGAGTCAGGGGGCGTTTTCCATGAGCAGTTCTTC	CAISESGGVFHEQFF
TRBJ1-5	.	TRBV18	TRBD1	TGTGCCAGCTCACCGAACAGGGGGCTCGAGAGCAATCAGCCCCAGCATTTT	CASSPNRGLESNQPQHF
TRBJ2-7	.	TRBV30	TRBD1	TGTGCCTTCTCTACCGGGACAGGGGGGCGGGAGCAGTACTTC	CAFSTGTGGREQYF
TRBJ1-2	.	TRBV5-4	TRBD1	TGTGCCAGCAGCTTGGAGGCGGGACAGGGACACTATGGCTACACCTTC	CASSLEAGQGHYGYTF
TRBJ2-1	.	TRBV30	TRBD2	TGTGCCTGGAGTCGTGGACTAGAGCCTGAGCAGTTCTTC	CAWSRGLEPEQFF
TRBJ2-7	.	TRBV11-2	TRBD2	TGTGCCAGCAGCTTAGCCCGATGGACTAGCGGGAACGAGCAGTACTTC	CASSLARWTSGNEQYF
TRBJ2-3	.	TRBV11-2	TRBD1	TGTGCCAGCAGCTTACGGCAGGGGGCTGGAGATACGCAGTATTTT	CASSLRQGAGDTQYF
TRBJ2-1	.	TRBV10-2	TRBD2	TGCGCCAGCACAAGCGGGATGTCCTACAATGAGCAGTTCTTC	CASTSGMSYNEQFF
TRBJ2-3	.	TRBV7-6	.	TGTGCCAGCAGGAGGGACTCACACACAGATACGCAGTATTTT	CASRRDSHTDTQYF
TRBJ2-1	.	TRBV6-2/TRBV6-3	TRBD2	TGTGCCAGCAGCAAATCTGAAGCGGGAGGTGAGCAGTTCTTC	CASSKSEAGGEQFF
TRBJ1-4	once	TRBV18	TRBD1	TGTGCCAGCTCACGCACAGGGGGCTCGGGAACTAATGAAAAACTGTTTTTT	CASSRTGGSGTNEKLFF
TRBJ2-4	.	TRBV3-1/TRBV3-2	TRBD2	TGTGCCAGCAGCAAGCGGGAGGGCCCCGACATTCAGTACTTC	CASSKREGPDIQYF
TRBJ2-7	.	TRBV7-6	.	TGTGCCAGCGCCAATACCTGGCCCGGCGGCGAGCAGTACTTC	CASANTWPGGEQYF
TRBJ1-5	.	TRBV24-1	.	TGTGCCACCAGTGATTCTCTCACGGCGGGCAATCAGCCCCAGCATTTT	CATSDSLTAGNQPQHF